Only a few counts were recorded for the clone carrying this TCR beta chain. Germline CDR1 is SGHRS and CDR2 is YFSETQ. CDR3 length: 16 amino acids. V dropped 1 base and J dropped 1; count of bases not matched to a gene: 2. Regarding time point: after neoadjuvant nivolumab, at surgical resection. Sequenced by immunoSEQ multiplex PCR; TCRdb stores in-frame clones only, minus some. The sample carries approximately 15,000 clones, 40% recorded once. This sample stems from a study of neoadjuvant anti-PD-1 for oral cavity cancer. Overall study context: Non-progressing patients received a fourth nivolumab dose near day 43, then surgery on days 50-56.

The clonotype originates from a person between 40 and 85 years old with oral cavity squamous cell carcinoma. J is TRBJ2-2 and V is TRBV5-1; 9 nucleotides match TRBD1. Sequences were derived from tumor tissue, sampled after nivolumab (anti-PD-1) treatment. In nucleotides, the CDR3 is TGCGCCAGCAGCTTGAGACAGGGGGTGAACACCGGGGAGCTGTTTTTT. Its translation is CASSLRQGVNTGELFF.